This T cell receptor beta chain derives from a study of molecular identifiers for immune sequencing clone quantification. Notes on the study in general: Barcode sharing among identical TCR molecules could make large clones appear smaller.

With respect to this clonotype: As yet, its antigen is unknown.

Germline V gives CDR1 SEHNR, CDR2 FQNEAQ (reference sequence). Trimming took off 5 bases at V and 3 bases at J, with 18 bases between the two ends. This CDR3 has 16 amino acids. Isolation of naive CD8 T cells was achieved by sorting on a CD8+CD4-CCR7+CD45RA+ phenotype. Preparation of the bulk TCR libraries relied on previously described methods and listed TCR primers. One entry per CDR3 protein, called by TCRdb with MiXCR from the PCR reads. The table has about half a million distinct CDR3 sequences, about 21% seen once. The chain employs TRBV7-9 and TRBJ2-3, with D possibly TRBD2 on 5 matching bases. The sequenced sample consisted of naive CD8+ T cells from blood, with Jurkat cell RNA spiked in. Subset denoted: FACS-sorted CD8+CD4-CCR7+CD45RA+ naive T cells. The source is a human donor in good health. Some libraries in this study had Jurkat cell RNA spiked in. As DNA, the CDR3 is TGTGCCAGCAGCCCCACTCGGGGTGGGGTGACAGATACGCAGTATTTT. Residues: CASSPTRGGVTDTQYF. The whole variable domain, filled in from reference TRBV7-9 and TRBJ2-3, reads DTGVSQNPRHKITKRGQNVTFRCDPISEHNRLYWYRQTLGQGPEFLTYFQNEAQLEKSRLLSDRFSAERPKGSFSTLEIQRTEQGDSAMYLCASSPTRGGVTDTQYFGPGTRLTVL.